Listed below are T cell receptor beta chains from one sample, sequenced in a study of cytomegalovirus exposure and HLA in healthy donors. TCRdb's copy holds only in-frame clones and misses some; the assay was immunoSEQ multiplex PCR. Among fewer than 250,000 clones, 75% to 90% were seen once, and the ten largest hold about 0.77%. Source material: PBMCs. Receptor source: a boy between 2 and 10 years old in good health and CMV-seronegative. CDR3s leave out the opening cysteine and the closing phenylalanine or tryptophan. Fields, in order: CDR3 protein, J gene, V gene.

ASSETRQGVTEAF	TRBJ1-1	TRBV7-9
ASSLAGGVETQY	TRBJ2-5	TRBV7-9
ASSAVTGGTEAF	TRBJ1-1	TRBV9
SSSYLIENTEAF	TRBJ1-1	TRBV7-9
ASSGLGTGDSEQY	NA	TRBV6-1
ASSLAGFTDTQY	TRBJ2-3	TRBV7-8
ASSLRAGNTEAF	TRBJ1-1	TRBV7-8
ASSDPGGVGQETQY	TRBJ2-5	TRBV25-1
ASSYFGGGQETQY	TRBJ2-5	TRBV6-5
ASSDIRVPWAF	TRBJ1-1	TRBV6-5
ASSESSGGAVEQF	TRBJ2-1	TRBV6-1
ATNGDNNEQF	TRBJ2-1	TRBV10-3
ASSLVARETQY	TRBJ2-5	TRBV7-6
ASRWTSATETQY	TRBJ2-5	TRBV11-2
ASRPAGLWFEY	TRBJ2-3	TRBV25-1
ASSSWGKSATNEKLF	TRBJ1-4	TRBV5-6
ASSSYSGAAGELF	TRBJ2-2	TRBV9
ASRPGLNEYEQY	TRBJ2-7	TRBV6-6
ASSEAMGQQETQY	TRBJ2-5	TRBV6-1
ASSVGGRVGATEAF	TRBJ1-1	TRBV9
ASSYANQGSGEKLF	TRBJ1-4	TRBV6-5
ASSSVPGQGDAF	TRBJ1-1	TRBV7-2
ASSQDPGVDNQPQH	TRBJ1-5	TRBV4-1
ASSPTASYEQY	TRBJ2-7	TRBV6-1
ASSSTGGPEAF	TRBJ1-1	TRBV5-1
AWNRLEETQY	TRBJ2-5	TRBV30
ARGTGSSYEQY	TRBJ2-7	TRBV2
ASSQEQGGGKGEQY	TRBJ2-7	TRBV4-1
ASSASGGTDTQY	TRBJ2-3	TRBV10-1
ASSPFSPNGGTEAF	TRBJ1-1	TRBV18
ASSGGTGGTYEQY	TRBJ2-7	TRBV5-4
ASSLDVYGRDTEAF	TRBJ1-1	TRBV11-2
ASSLGRASGEQY	TRBJ2-7	TRBV5-5
ASSLPNQETQY	TRBJ2-5	TRBV5-4
SAYDRTRAF	TRBJ1-1	TRBV20-1
ASSLVAGGSDTQY	TRBJ2-3	TRBV7-2
SVVPSGAYNEQF	TRBJ2-1	TRBV29-1
ASSSQVTTNTEAF	TRBJ1-1	TRBV6-1
AWSAKTGQAF	TRBJ1-1	TRBV30
ATSGNGRTGGFGEQF	TRBJ2-1	TRBV15
ASSFSPTEAF	TRBJ1-1	TRBV5-6
ASSWTAQETQY	TRBJ2-5	TRBV5-1
ASSDRDRNTGELF	TRBJ2-2	TRBV25-1